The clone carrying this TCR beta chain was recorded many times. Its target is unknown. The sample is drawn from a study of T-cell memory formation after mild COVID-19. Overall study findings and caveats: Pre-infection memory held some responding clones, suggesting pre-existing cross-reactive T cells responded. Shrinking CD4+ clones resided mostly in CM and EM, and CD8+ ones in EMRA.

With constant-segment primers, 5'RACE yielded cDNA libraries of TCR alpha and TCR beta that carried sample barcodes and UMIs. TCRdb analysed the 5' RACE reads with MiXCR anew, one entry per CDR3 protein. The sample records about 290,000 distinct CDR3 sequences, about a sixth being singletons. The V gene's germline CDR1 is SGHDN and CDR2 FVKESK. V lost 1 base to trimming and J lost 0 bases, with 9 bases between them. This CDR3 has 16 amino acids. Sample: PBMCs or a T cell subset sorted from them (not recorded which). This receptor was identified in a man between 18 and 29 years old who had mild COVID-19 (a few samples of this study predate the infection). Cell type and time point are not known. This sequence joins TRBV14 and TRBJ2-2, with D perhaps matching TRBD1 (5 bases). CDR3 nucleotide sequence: TGTGCCAGCAGCCAAGGCCAGGGAACGAACACCGGGGAGCTGTTTTTT. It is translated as CASSQGQGTNTGELFF.